A single sample gave rise to the 11 T cell receptor beta chains below, sequenced in a study of Ad26.COV2.S vaccination and SARS-CoV-2 variants (dated by TCRdb to the early 2020s). Interpreted using the paper, the treatment or condition label stands for: approximately 18 received Ad26.COV2.S at low or high dose, single or two shots; about 5 received placebo; per-sample allocation not given. Repertoires of vaccine and placebo recipients were sequenced from samples taken on day 63 after the first injection. Receptors were amplified or captured by the immunoSEQ multiplex PCR assay. TCRdb took over this immuneACCESS table, retaining in-frame rearrangements with V and J assigned. Such tables are incomplete; in checked studies, under half of the missing clones stem from an unresolved V gene, and the remainder is unexplained. This sample has some 640,000 clones in its table, and roughly nine tenths of those were observed once. Approximately 1.5% of the sample rests with the top ten.

The sample consisted of peripheral blood, taken in a trial of Ad26.COV2.S vaccine versus placebo. These receptors came from a person aged 18 to 59 who received the Ad26.COV2.S COVID-19 vaccine or a placebo.

The rearrangement joins TRBV10-3 to TRBJ2-7; D might be TRBD1 (5 bases). The V end was cut by 4 bases, the J end by 0 bases, with 16 bases between. CDR1 and CDR2 from the germline V gene are ENHRY and SYGVKD. The CDR3 is made up of 16 amino acids. This CDR3 reads CAISGPGSGPSYEQYF. As DNA, the CDR3 is TGTGCCATCAGTGGTCCAGGGTCCGGTCCCTCCTACGAGCAGTACTTC.

This clone was seen once. The DNA for the CDR3 is TGTGCCAGTAGTACCGGACGGACGAGTGGAAACACCATATATTTT. As protein: CASSTGRTSGNTIYF. The genes are TRBV19 and TRBJ1-3; D gene uncertain. The length of the CDR3 is 15 residues. V was trimmed by 4 bases and J by 3 bases, leaving 13 bases between them. Per germline, CDR1 LNHDA and CDR2 SQIVND (reference sequence).

The J gene is TRBJ1-1, the V gene TRBV18, with D possibly being TRBD1 (6 bases). The ends were cut back, 1 base at V and 1 base at J, with 7 bases in the middle. The germline CDR1 and CDR2 sequences are KGHSH and LQKENI. The CDR3 length is 14 residues. CDR3 protein: CASSPLGQNTEAFF. The CDR3 DNA follows: TGTGCCAGCTCACCACTGGGACAGAACACTGAAGCTTTCTTT.

The chain joins TRBV3-1 (or the pseudogene TRBV3-2) to TRBJ1-2; D may be TRBD1 (5 bases). From germline, CDR1 is LGHDT and CDR2 YNNKEL (reference sequence). The V end lost 5 bases, the J end lost 5 bases, and 12 bases lay between the germline ends. This CDR3 region has 13 residues. CDR3 region: CASSVGEGYGYTF. The CDR3 coding sequence is TGTGCCAGCAGCGTAGGTGAGGGGTATGGCTACACCTTC.

V and J are TRBV5-4 and TRBJ2-2; tentative D call: TRBD2 (5 bases). Germline lookup yields CDR1 SGHNT and CDR2 YYREEE (reference sequence). CDR3 length: 14 residues. V was pared by 4 bases and J by 3 bases, with 10 bases between. In nucleotides, the CDR3 is TGTGCCAGCAGCAGACTCGGGGACACCGGGGAGCTGTTTTTT. Translation gives CASSRLGDTGELFF.

This chain joins TRBV27 and TRBJ2-6, with 12 bases matching TRBD1. The CDR3 consists of 17 residues. Germline V gene lookup returns CDR1 MNHEY and CDR2 SMNVEV (reference sequence). V was clipped by 6 bases and J by 1 base; unmatched bases: 4. This CDR3 is CASSRGQGASGANVLTF. CDR3 sequence (DNA): TGTGCCAGCAGCCGGGGACAGGGGGCGTCTGGGGCCAACGTCCTGACTTTC.

This chain connects TRBV5-1 to TRBJ2-3; TRBD2 matches at 12 bases. V lost 4 bases, J lost 11 bases, and 8 bases stayed unmatched. The germline gives CDR1 SGHRS, CDR2 YFSETQ. There are 14 residues in the CDR3. The CDR3 spells CASSATSGSLEQYF. The CDR3 bases are TGCGCCAGCAGCGCGACTAGCGGGAGTTTGGAGCAGTATTTT.

The chain recombines TRBV2 with TRBJ2-5, with TRBD1 identical over 10 bases. With V trimmed by 7 bases and J by 2 bases, 7 bases remained unmatched. CDR3 length: 15 residues. CDR1 is SNHLY and CDR2 is FYNNEI in the germline V gene. The CDR3 coding sequence is TGTGCCAGCAACCGGGACAGGGGAGGGCAAGAGACCCAGTACTTC. Translated: CASNRDRGGQETQYF.

This chain joins TRBV18 and TRBJ1-4, with D possibly matching TRBD1 (5 bases). The ends were cut back, 8 bases at V and 0 bases at J, with 10 bases in the middle. The CDR3 totals 14 residues. Looked up from germline, CDR1 is KGHSH and CDR2 is LQKENI. As DNA, the CDR3 is TGTGCCAGCAAGCAGGGATCAACTAATGAAAAACTGTTTTTT. This translates into CASKQGSTNEKLFF.

The CDR3 spells CASRLASAQETQYF. The CDR3 DNA is TGTGCCAGCAGGCTGGCTAGCGCCCAAGAGACCCAGTACTTC. The chain recombines TRBV3-1 (or the pseudogene TRBV3-2) with TRBJ2-5; D is perhaps TRBD2 (6 bases). The CDR3 is 14 amino acids. V was pared by 6 bases and J by 1 base, with 12 bases between. The germline V gene encodes CDR1 LGHDT and CDR2 YNNKEL (reference sequence).

V is TRBV18 and J is TRBJ2-7, with 8 nucleotides matching TRBD1. CDR3 size: 16 residues. The germline V gene encodes CDR1 KGHSH and CDR2 LQKENI. Trimming removed 6 bases from V and 0 bases from J; junction bases left unmatched: 10. For the CDR3, the DNA is TGTGCCAGCTCCCCCCGGCCGACAGGGGCCTCCTACGAGCAGTACTTC. Protein sequence: CASSPRPTGASYEQYF.